These T cell receptor beta chains were read from a single sample in a study of cytomegalovirus exposure and HLA in healthy donors. Sequencing used immunoSEQ multiplex PCR; TCRdb keeps in-frame clones, though not all of them. The data contain 220,000 or so clones, around 87% of them singletons. The sample consisted of PBMCs. Receptors were obtained from a woman between 18 and 29 years old in good health and CMV-seropositive. Each CDR3 is given with its conserved first and last residue. Each record gives: V gene, D gene, J gene, clone size, CDR3 DNA, CDR3 protein. A D gene is named only where the DNA matches it firmly. Size values are once, few and many counts, or a class for expanded clones, and some rows have none.

v_call: TRBV11-1
d_call: NA
j_call: TRBJ2-3
clone_size: once
cdr3_nt: TGTGCCAGCAACTTAGGGAGGCCCCAAGATACGCAGTATTTT
cdr3_aa: CASNLGRPQDTQYF

v_call: TRBV29-1
d_call: TRBD2
j_call: TRBJ2-7
clone_size: NA
cdr3_nt: TGCAGCGTTGGGCAGGGAGGGGAGTGGTCGCAGTACTTC
cdr3_aa: CSVGQGGEWSQYF

v_call: TRBV5-6
d_call: TRBD1
j_call: TRBJ2-7
clone_size: NA
cdr3_nt: TGTGCCAGCAGCCCCTTAAACCTCGGACAGGTGGTCGAGCAGTACTTC
cdr3_aa: CASSPLNLGQVVEQYF

v_call: TRBV7-9
d_call: NA
j_call: TRBJ2-5
clone_size: NA
cdr3_nt: TGTGCCAGCATCTATCGGGGACATCCACTAGAGACCCAGTACTTC
cdr3_aa: CASIYRGHPLETQYF

v_call: TRBV5-1
d_call: TRBD1
j_call: TRBJ2-7
clone_size: NA
cdr3_nt: TGCGCCAGCTTCTTCGAGACAGGGGCGTTACGGGAGCAGTACTTC
cdr3_aa: CASFFETGALREQYF

v_call: TRBV10-1
d_call: NA
j_call: TRBJ2-1
clone_size: NA
cdr3_nt: TGCGCCAGCAGTGATGGTACGGAGAACTACAATGAGCAGTTCTTC
cdr3_aa: CASSDGTENYNEQFF

v_call: TRBV5-1
d_call: TRBD2
j_call: TRBJ2-1
clone_size: NA
cdr3_nt: TGCGCCAGCAGCTTTATAGCGGGAGGGGGGTACAATGAGCAGTTCTTC
cdr3_aa: CASSFIAGGGYNEQFF

v_call: TRBV6-5
d_call: TRBD1
j_call: TRBJ1-1
clone_size: NA
cdr3_nt: TGTGCCAGCAGTTTGATGGACAGGGGAACTGAAGCTTTCTTT
cdr3_aa: CASSLMDRGTEAFF

v_call: TRBV10-3
d_call: TRBD2
j_call: TRBJ2-3
clone_size: NA
cdr3_nt: TGTGCCATCAGCATAGCGGGAGGGTCAACAGATACGCAGTATTTT
cdr3_aa: CAISIAGGSTDTQYF

v_call: TRBV9
d_call: NA
j_call: TRBJ2-3
clone_size: NA
cdr3_nt: TGTGCCAGCAGCGTAGCGGGAGAGGGGACAGATACGCAGTATTTT
cdr3_aa: CASSVAGEGTDTQYF

v_call: TRBV7-8
d_call: TRBD2
j_call: TRBJ2-5
clone_size: NA
cdr3_nt: TGTGCCAGCAGCTTAGCGCTCCTAGCGGGACCCGACCAAGAGACCCAGTACTTC
cdr3_aa: CASSLALLAGPDQETQYF

v_call: TRBV6-1
d_call: TRBD1
j_call: TRBJ2-7
clone_size: NA
cdr3_nt: TGTGCCAGCAGTCGGGACAGGGGACACGAGCAGTACTTC
cdr3_aa: CASSRDRGHEQYF

v_call: TRBV6-1
d_call: TRBD2
j_call: TRBJ2-1
clone_size: NA
cdr3_nt: TGTGCCAGCATCGGACTAGCTGGGATTGAGCAGTTCTTC
cdr3_aa: CASIGLAGIEQFF

v_call: TRBV6-6
d_call: TRBD1
j_call: TRBJ2-7
clone_size: few
cdr3_nt: TGTGCCAGCAGCAAGACAGGGTTGAGCTCCTACGAGCAGTACTTC
cdr3_aa: CASSKTGLSSYEQYF

v_call: TRBV29-1
d_call: NA
j_call: TRBJ1-4
clone_size: NA
cdr3_nt: TGCAGCGTTGAACTCGACAAGACACCTGAAAAACTGTTTTTT
cdr3_aa: CSVELDKTPEKLFF

v_call: TRBV2
d_call: TRBD2
j_call: TRBJ2-1
clone_size: NA
cdr3_nt: TGTGCCAGCAGCCGGACTAGCGGGGTTAGCTCCTACAATGAGCAGTTCTTC
cdr3_aa: CASSRTSGVSSYNEQFF

v_call: TRBV5-1
d_call: NA
j_call: TRBJ2-7
clone_size: NA
cdr3_nt: TGCGCCAGCAGCTCTAGTGTCCTAGGATTTGACGAGCAGTACTTC
cdr3_aa: CASSSSVLGFDEQYF

v_call: TRBV7-9
d_call: NA
j_call: TRBJ1-1
clone_size: NA
cdr3_nt: TGTGCCAGCAGCCTCAGGGGTTCTGGCACTGAAGCTTTCTTT
cdr3_aa: CASSLRGSGTEAFF

v_call: TRBV29-1
d_call: NA
j_call: TRBJ1-1
clone_size: NA
cdr3_nt: TGCAGCGTTGACTTACTATACACTGAAGCTTTCTTT
cdr3_aa: CSVDLLYTEAFF

v_call: TRBV6-4
d_call: NA
j_call: TRBJ1-2
clone_size: NA
cdr3_nt: TGTGCCAGCACCCGGGGAGGGGAGGGCTACACCTTC
cdr3_aa: CASTRGGEGYTF

v_call: TRBV28
d_call: NA
j_call: TRBJ1-2
clone_size: NA
cdr3_nt: TGTGCCAGCAGGGAAGCGGGATATGGCTACACCTTC
cdr3_aa: CASREAGYGYTF

v_call: TRBV9
d_call: NA
j_call: TRBJ2-3
clone_size: once
cdr3_nt: TGTGCCAGCAGCGTAAGGGGAGGCCCTAGCACAGATACGCAGTATTTT
cdr3_aa: CASSVRGGPSTDTQYF

v_call: TRBV30
d_call: TRBD1
j_call: TRBJ2-2
clone_size: few
cdr3_nt: TGTGCCTGGAGTGTAGGGACAGCCGGGGAGCTGTTTTTT
cdr3_aa: CAWSVGTAGELFF

v_call: TRBV30
d_call: NA
j_call: TRBJ2-7
clone_size: NA
cdr3_nt: TGTGCCGGCGGCAAGGTCTCCTACGAGCAGTACTTC
cdr3_aa: CAGGKVSYEQYF

v_call: TRBV2
d_call: NA
j_call: TRBJ2-2
clone_size: NA
cdr3_nt: TGTGCCAGCAGTGGACCAGGCACCGGGGAGCTGTTTTTT
cdr3_aa: CASSGPGTGELFF

v_call: TRBV28
d_call: TRBD2
j_call: TRBJ2-3
clone_size: NA
cdr3_nt: TGTGCCAGCAGTCCCCCCCGGGGGGGCCCTAGCACAGATACGCAGTATTTT
cdr3_aa: CASSPPRGGPSTDTQYF

v_call: TRBV6-1
d_call: NA
j_call: TRBJ1-2
clone_size: NA
cdr3_nt: TGTGCCAGCACCTTTTTGGGGAGGTCTAACTATGGCTACACCTTC
cdr3_aa: CASTFLGRSNYGYTF

v_call: TRBV7-6
d_call: NA
j_call: TRBJ2-5
clone_size: NA
cdr3_nt: TGTGCCAGCAGACCCGGGGCAGGGGAAAAAGAGACCCAGTACTTC
cdr3_aa: CASRPGAGEKETQYF

v_call: TRBV18
d_call: NA
j_call: TRBJ1-2
clone_size: NA
cdr3_nt: TGTGCCAGCTCACCTCTCGGGAAGGGAGCTAACTATGGCTACACCTTC
cdr3_aa: CASSPLGKGANYGYTF

v_call: TRBV28
d_call: TRBD2
j_call: TRBJ2-7
clone_size: NA
cdr3_nt: TGTGCCAGCAGTTCCAGCGGGAGGGTTAAGTACGAGCAGTACTTC
cdr3_aa: CASSSSGRVKYEQYF

v_call: TRBV4-1
d_call: NA
j_call: TRBJ1-2
clone_size: NA
cdr3_nt: TGCGCCAGCAGCCAAGATCGGGCAGGGGATGGCTACACCTTC
cdr3_aa: CASSQDRAGDGYTF

v_call: TRBV27
d_call: NA
j_call: TRBJ1-5
clone_size: NA
cdr3_nt: TGTGCCAGCAGTTTGCCGGGTAGCAATCAGCCCCAGCATTTT
cdr3_aa: CASSLPGSNQPQHF

v_call: TRBV7-8
d_call: TRBD1
j_call: TRBJ2-7
clone_size: NA
cdr3_nt: TGTGCCAGCAGCTGGGGACAGGGTTACGAGCAGTACTTC
cdr3_aa: CASSWGQGYEQYF

v_call: TRBV9
d_call: NA
j_call: TRBJ2-1
clone_size: NA
cdr3_nt: TGTGCCAGCAGCGTAGTGGCGGGTAGCTCCTACAATGAGCAGTTCTTC
cdr3_aa: CASSVVAGSSYNEQFF

v_call: TRBV7-9
d_call: TRBD2
j_call: TRBJ2-7
clone_size: NA
cdr3_nt: TGTGCCAGCAGCTCGGGACTAGATAAGATCTACGAGCAGTACTTC
cdr3_aa: CASSSGLDKIYEQYF

v_call: TRBV5-5
d_call: TRBD1
j_call: TRBJ1-1
clone_size: NA
cdr3_nt: TGTGCCAGCAGCTTGGATGGGACAGACTTTTTGAACACTGAAGCTTTCTTT
cdr3_aa: CASSLDGTDFLNTEAFF

v_call: TRBV28
d_call: NA
j_call: TRBJ2-7
clone_size: NA
cdr3_nt: TGTGCCAGCACCGACCCCTGGGACTTCGGAGGCGAGCAGTACTTC
cdr3_aa: CASTDPWDFGGEQYF

v_call: TRBV6-4
d_call: NA
j_call: TRBJ2-1
clone_size: NA
cdr3_nt: TGTGCCAGCAGTCTGGGAGGCACTAGCAGCTACAATGAGCAGTTCTTC
cdr3_aa: CASSLGGTSSYNEQFF

v_call: TRBV9
d_call: TRBD1
j_call: TRBJ2-1
clone_size: NA
cdr3_nt: TGTGCCAGCAGCGTAGACAGGGGGTCGTACAATGAGCAGTTCTTC
cdr3_aa: CASSVDRGSYNEQFF

v_call: TRBV6-5
d_call: TRBD1
j_call: TRBJ2-5
clone_size: NA
cdr3_nt: TGTGCCAGCACCCGGTCAGGGGGCGAGGGGGAGACCCAGTACTTC
cdr3_aa: CASTRSGGEGETQYF

v_call: TRBV14
d_call: TRBD1
j_call: TRBJ2-6
clone_size: NA
cdr3_nt: TGTGCCAGCAGCCGGGACAGGCTAAGGGTCGTCCTGACTTTC
cdr3_aa: CASSRDRLRVVLTF

v_call: TRBV6-5
d_call: TRBD2
j_call: TRBJ2-7
clone_size: NA
cdr3_nt: TGTGCCAGCAGTTTTGGGACTAGCGCAAACTCCTACGAGCAGTACTTC
cdr3_aa: CASSFGTSANSYEQYF